This TCR beta chain was identified in a study of blood T cell repertoires in COVID-19. Study details: Collection of acute and convalescent COVID-19 samples took place in the United States, Italy and Spain.

Profiled with immunoSEQ multiplex PCR; TCRdb holds only in-frame clones, not every one. The sample contains 120,000 to 150,000 clones, more than 75% of which appear only once. This CDR3 spans 12 amino acids. Trimming took off 6 bases at V and 7 bases at J, with 16 bases between the two ends. Germline-derived CDR1 and CDR2 are SQVTM and ANQGSEA. Recruits, aged 18 to 89 years, lived in 20 to 30 US areas. Grouping used clinical history reported by participants in a survey and questionnaire. The chain recombines TRBV29-1 with TRBJ2-7, with a possible D match to TRBD2 (6 bases). This TCR came from a woman aged 25-40 years with acute COVID-19. The specimen was PBMCs or T cells enriched from blood (not recorded which). The CDR3 DNA sequence: TGCAGCGTCCGGGACCACAGCGGGGAGCAGTACTTC. Translation: CSVRDHSGEQYF.